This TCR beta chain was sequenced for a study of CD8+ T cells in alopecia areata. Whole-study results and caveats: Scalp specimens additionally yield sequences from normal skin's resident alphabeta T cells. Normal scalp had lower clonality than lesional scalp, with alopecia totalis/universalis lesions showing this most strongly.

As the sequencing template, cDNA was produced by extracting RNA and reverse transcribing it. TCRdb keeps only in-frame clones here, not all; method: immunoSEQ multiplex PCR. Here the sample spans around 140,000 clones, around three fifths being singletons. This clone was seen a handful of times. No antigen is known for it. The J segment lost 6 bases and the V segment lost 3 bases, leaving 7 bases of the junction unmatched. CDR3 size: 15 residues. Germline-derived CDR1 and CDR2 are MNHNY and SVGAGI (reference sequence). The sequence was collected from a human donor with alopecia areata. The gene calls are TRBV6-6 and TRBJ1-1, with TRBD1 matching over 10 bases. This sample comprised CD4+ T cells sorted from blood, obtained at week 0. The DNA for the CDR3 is TGTGCCAGCAGTTATCAGGGACAGGGGATATCTGAAGCTTTCTTT. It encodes CASSYQGQGISEAFF.